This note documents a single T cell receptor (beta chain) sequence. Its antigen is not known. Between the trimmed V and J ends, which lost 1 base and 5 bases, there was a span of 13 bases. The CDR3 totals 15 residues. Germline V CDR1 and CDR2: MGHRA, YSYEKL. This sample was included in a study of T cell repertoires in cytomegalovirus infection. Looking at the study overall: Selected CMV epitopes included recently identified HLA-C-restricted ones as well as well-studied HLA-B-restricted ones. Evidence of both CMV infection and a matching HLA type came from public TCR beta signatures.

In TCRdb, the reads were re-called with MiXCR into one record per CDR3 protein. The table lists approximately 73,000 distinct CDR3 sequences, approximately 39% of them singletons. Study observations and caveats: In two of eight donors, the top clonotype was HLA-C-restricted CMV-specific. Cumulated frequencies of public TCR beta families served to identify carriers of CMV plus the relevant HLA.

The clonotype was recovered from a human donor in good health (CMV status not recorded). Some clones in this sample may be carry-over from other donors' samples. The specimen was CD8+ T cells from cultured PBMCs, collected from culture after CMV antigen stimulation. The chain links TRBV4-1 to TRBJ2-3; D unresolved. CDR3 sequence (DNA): TGCGCCAGCAGCCAAGTCACGCCGTACGGAGATACGCAGTATTTT. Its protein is CASSQVTPYGDTQYF.